A selection of T cell receptor beta chains follows, all from one sample in a study of T cell responses to AZD1222 COVID-19 vaccine. Produced via immunoSEQ multiplex PCR; TCRdb's table is partial and in-frame only. The sample carries about 120,000 clones, more than 85% recorded once. This material consisted of peripheral blood, taken on day 0 of AZD1222 vaccination. Receptor source: an adult in good health. Each CDR3 is given with its conserved first and last residue. A D gene is named only where the DNA matches it firmly. Clone size is shown for a subset of rows, as once, few, many or a class of expanded clone.

TRBJ1-2 | once | TRBV6-5 | . | TGTGCCAGCAGTTTCCGGGACGGTATCTATGGCTACACCTTC | CASSFRDGIYGYTF
TRBJ2-1 | . | TRBV24-1 | TRBD2 | TGTGCCACCAGTGATCCTCGCGGACTAGCGGACAATGAGCAGTTCTTC | CATSDPRGLADNEQFF
TRBJ1-2 | . | TRBV18 | . | TGTGCCAGCTCCCCCGCGGCTAACTATGGCTACACCTTC | CASSPAANYGYTF
TRBJ2-7 | . | TRBV12-3/TRBV12-4 | . | TGTGCCAGCAGTTTAGTAGTCACCGAGCAGTACTTC | CASSLVVTEQYF
TRBJ1-2 | . | TRBV27 | TRBD1 | TGTGCCAGCAGTCCTGGGGACAGGGGAGTTAACTATGGCTACACCTTC | CASSPGDRGVNYGYTF
TRBJ2-7 | . | TRBV27 | TRBD1 | TGTGCCAGCAAAAGGACAGGGAATTCCTACGAGCAGTACTTC | CASKRTGNSYEQYF
TRBJ1-1 | . | TRBV19 | . | TGTGCCAGTAGTCCTACAGGGATCACTGAAGCTTTCTTT | CASSPTGITEAFF
TRBJ2-7 | . | TRBV2 | TRBD1 | TGTGCCAGCAGTGTTCTCGGACAGGGAGACGAGCAGTACTTC | CASSVLGQGDEQYF
TRBJ2-3 | . | TRBV15 | . | TGTGCCACCAGCAGAGGTGGTTTCACAGATACGCAGTATTTT | CATSRGGFTDTQYF
TRBJ1-1 | . | TRBV9 | . | TGTGCCAGCAGCCCCAGACAGTACACTGAAGCTTTCTTT | CASSPRQYTEAFF
TRBJ1-1 | few | TRBV28 | . | TGTGCCAGCAGTTTAACTTTCCAGAACACTGAAGCTTTCTTT | CASSLTFQNTEAFF
TRBJ1-1 | . | TRBV2 | . | TGTGCCTGGCGGGGGGCCACTGAAGCTTTCTTT | CAWRGATEAFF
TRBJ2-1 | . | TRBV27 | TRBD2 | TGTGCCAGCAGTTTAGCGGGGCTAGCGGGGCCCAGCTCCTACAATGAGCAGTTCTTC | CASSLAGLAGPSSYNEQFF
TRBJ2-3 | . | TRBV15 | TRBD2 | TGTGCCACCAGCAGAGATCGAAGTAGCGGGGTGAACACAGATACGCAGTATTTT | CATSRDRSSGVNTDTQYF
TRBJ2-3 | once | TRBV5-1 | . | TGCGCCAGCAGCTGGGTACAGGGCACAGATACGCAGTATTTT | CASSWVQGTDTQYF
TRBJ2-7 | . | TRBV2 | . | TGTGCCAGCAGTTGGCGGGTTAATTCCTACGAGCAGTACTTC | CASSWRVNSYEQYF
TRBJ2-1 | . | TRBV5-4 | TRBD2 | TGTGCCAGCAGCTTGGTAGCGGGAGGGCCGAATGAGCAGTTCTTC | CASSLVAGGPNEQFF
TRBJ2-5 | . | TRBV5-6 | . | TGTGCCAGCAGCTCGGACCTAAATAGGGAGACCCAGTACTTC | CASSSDLNRETQYF
TRBJ1-3 | . | TRBV18 | . | TGTGCCAGCTCACCAAATGGAAGGGCATCGAGCTCTGGAAACACCATATATTTT | CASSPNGRASSSGNTIYF
TRBJ1-1 | . | TRBV25-1 | . | TGTGCCAGCAGTGCCCAAGGGTGGAACACTGAAGCTTTCTTT | CASSAQGWNTEAFF
TRBJ1-5 | . | TRBV19 | TRBD1 | TGTGCCAGTAGTACCGGACCACAGGGGTGGTATCAGCCCCAGCATTTT | CASSTGPQGWYQPQHF
TRBJ1-1 | once | TRBV27 | . | TGTGCCAGCAGTTTTGGGCAGGGGAACACTGAAGCTTTCTTT | CASSFGQGNTEAFF
TRBJ2-1 | . | TRBV19 | TRBD1 | TGTGCCAGTAGTCAGGGACAGGGACTAAGTCAGTTCTTC | CASSQGQGLSQFF